The rows below give T cell receptor beta chains drawn from one sample of a study of T cell repertoires in cytomegalovirus infection. In TCRdb, the reads were re-called with MiXCR into one record per CDR3 protein. The sample holds about a million distinct CDR3 sequences, roughly a third seen once. For these TCRs, the target antigens are not known. The sample here was cultured CD8+ T cells from PBMCs, taken from culture after CMV antigen stimulation. The receptors originated from a human donor in good health (CMV status not recorded). Some clones in this sample may be carry-over from other donors' samples. The CDR3 runs from the conserved cysteine through the conserved F or W. D genes are given only for firm matches. Clone size is stated in some rows and not others, as once, few, many or a class when expanded.

16	few	TRBJ2-2	TRBV7-2	TRBD1	CASSAPGQGPTGELFF	TGTGCCAGCAGCGCCCCGGGACAGGGTCCCACCGGGGAGCTGTTTTTT
15	few	TRBJ2-5	TRBV10-3	.	CAISELQGSQETQYF	TGTGCCATCAGTGAGTTACAGGGATCCCAAGAGACCCAGTACTTC
15	.	TRBJ2-7	TRBV7-4	TRBD1	CASSLAWGQGKEQYF	TGTGCCAGCAGCTTAGCGTGGGGACAGGGGAAGGAGCAGTACTTC
17	.	TRBJ2-3	TRBV10-3	TRBD2	CAISVVGLAGDTDTQYF	TGTGCCATCAGTGTTGTAGGACTAGCGGGGGACACAGATACGCAGTATTTT
14	.	TRBJ2-2	TRBV28	.	CASSSRRTGGELFF	TGTGCCAGCAGTTCTCGGCGGACGGGCGGGGAGCTGTTTTTT
15	.	TRBJ2-3	TRBV27	TRBD2	CASRTRGDDTDTQYF	TGTGCCAGCAGGACACGGGGGGACGACACAGATACGCAGTATTTT
16	.	TRBJ2-3	TRBV10-3	TRBD2	CAIRDTETSSTDTQYF	TGTGCCATCAGGGATACAGAGACTAGCTCCACAGATACGCAGTATTTT
15	few	TRBJ1-5	TRBV15	.	CATSRDMGVNQPQHF	TGTGCCACCAGCAGAGATATGGGGGTTAATCAGCCCCAGCATTTT
12	many	TRBJ1-1	TRBV12-3/TRBV12-4	.	CASSPLAGEAFF	TGTGCCAGCAGTCCGCTGGCGGGCGAAGCTTTCTTT
9	few	TRBJ1-2	TRBV29-1	.	CSVGNGYTF	TGCAGCGTTGGCAATGGCTACACCTTC
17	.	TRBJ1-1	TRBV4-2	.	CASSQVVREAEDTEAFF	TGTGCCAGCAGCCAAGTGGTCCGGGAGGCGGAAGACACTGAAGCTTTCTTT
16	few	TRBJ1-3	TRBV10-3	.	CAISSSLRSSGNTIYF	TGTGCCATCAGTAGCTCGCTTAGGAGCTCTGGAAACACCATATATTTT
16	few	TRBJ2-7	TRBV27	.	CASSFGVTGVRVEQYF	TGTGCCAGCAGTTTCGGAGTGACAGGAGTAAGGGTCGAGCAGTACTTC
19	.	TRBJ2-2	TRBV4-1	TRBD2	CASSQVGLAGGRDTGELFF	TGCGCCAGCAGCCAAGTGGGACTAGCGGGGGGTAGGGACACCGGGGAGCTGTTTTTT
12	few	TRBJ1-1	TRBV5-4	.	CASSHGSSEAFF	TGTGCCAGCAGCCACGGGTCGAGTGAAGCTTTCTTT
14	.	TRBJ2-2	TRBV2	.	CASSSGPSSRELFF	TGTGCCAGCAGTTCCGGGCCATCTAGTCGGGAGCTGTTTTTT
12	.	TRBJ1-4	TRBV19	.	CATTRDGKKLFF	TGTGCCACCACGAGGGACGGTAAAAAACTGTTTTTT
13	.	TRBJ2-1	TRBV12-3/TRBV12-4	TRBD2	CASSIRTSGEQFF	TGTGCCAGCAGTATTCGGACTAGCGGGGAACAGTTCTTC
14	.	TRBJ2-4	TRBV28	TRBD1	CASSSWTGENIQYF	TGTGCCAGCAGCTCCTGGACAGGGGAAAACATTCAGTACTTC
12	.	TRBJ2-5	TRBV7-9	.	CASRGGAETQYF	TGTGCCTCCAGGGGGGGCGCGGAGACCCAGTACTTC
15	few	TRBJ2-2	TRBV7-9	TRBD1	CASSPTGMNTGELFF	TGTGCCAGCAGCCCGACAGGGATGAACACCGGGGAGCTGTTTTTT
14	many	TRBJ2-1	TRBV7-3	.	CASSLPGLYNEQFF	TGTGCCAGCAGCTTACCGGGACTCTACAATGAGCAGTTCTTC
14	.	TRBJ1-2	TRBV12-3/TRBV12-4	.	CASSSTRTNYGYTF	TGTGCCAGCAGTTCGACGCGGACTAACTATGGCTACACCTTC
13	.	TRBJ1-2	TRBV27	TRBD1	CASSSPGRDREFF	TGTGCCAGCAGTTCCCCAGGCCGGGACAGAGAGTTCTTC
12	.	TRBJ1-1	TRBV2	.	CASTQGGGEAFF	TGTGCCAGCACCCAAGGAGGGGGTGAAGCTTTCTTT
14	.	TRBJ1-2	TRBV6-5	.	CASSYKGYPAGYTF	TGTGCCAGCAGTTACAAGGGCTACCCAGCGGGCTACACCTTC
17	.	TRBJ1-2	TRBV7-9	TRBD1	CASRSGQGANSDYGYTF	TGTGCCAGCAGGTCTGGACAGGGGGCCAATTCGGACTATGGCTACACCTTC
15	many	TRBJ2-2	TRBV7-6	.	CASSPGTRITGELFF	TGTGCCAGCAGCCCCGGGACAAGGATCACCGGGGAGCTGTTTTTT
13	few	TRBJ2-7	TRBV11-2	.	CASSIRGRGEQYF	TGTGCCAGCAGCATCAGGGGAAGAGGCGAGCAGTACTTC
14	few	TRBJ2-3	TRBV28	.	CASSSDSLTDTQYF	TGTGCCAGCAGTTCGGACAGTCTCACAGATACGCAGTATTTT
13	.	TRBJ1-1	TRBV4-1	.	CASTLGPASEAFF	TGCGCCAGCACCCTCGGGCCAGCCTCTGAAGCTTTCTTT
15	.	TRBJ1-6	TRBV9	TRBD1	CASSGGQGPFSPLHF	TGTGCCAGCAGCGGGGGACAGGGGCCATTTTCACCCCTCCACTTT
14	.	TRBJ1-2	TRBV5-4	.	CASSLDPRGNGYTF	TGTGCCAGCAGCTTGGATCCCAGGGGTAATGGCTACACCTTC
18	few	TRBJ2-5	TRBV7-8	.	CASSLKSNEGTREETQYF	TGTGCCAGCAGCTTAAAGTCAAATGAAGGGACCCGGGAGGAGACCCAGTACTTC
14	many	TRBJ2-7	TRBV28	TRBD2	CASNPLAGVYEQYF	TGTGCCAGCAATCCTCTAGCGGGCGTCTACGAGCAGTACTTC
14	few	TRBJ1-3	TRBV6-5	.	CASRFGGTGNTIYF	TGTGCCAGCAGGTTTGGGGGCACTGGAAACACCATATATTTT
18	.	TRBJ1-6	TRBV7-8	.	CASSLVRPRTPRDSPLHF	TGTGCCAGCAGCTTAGTCAGACCCCGGACACCAAGAGATTCACCCCTCCACTTT